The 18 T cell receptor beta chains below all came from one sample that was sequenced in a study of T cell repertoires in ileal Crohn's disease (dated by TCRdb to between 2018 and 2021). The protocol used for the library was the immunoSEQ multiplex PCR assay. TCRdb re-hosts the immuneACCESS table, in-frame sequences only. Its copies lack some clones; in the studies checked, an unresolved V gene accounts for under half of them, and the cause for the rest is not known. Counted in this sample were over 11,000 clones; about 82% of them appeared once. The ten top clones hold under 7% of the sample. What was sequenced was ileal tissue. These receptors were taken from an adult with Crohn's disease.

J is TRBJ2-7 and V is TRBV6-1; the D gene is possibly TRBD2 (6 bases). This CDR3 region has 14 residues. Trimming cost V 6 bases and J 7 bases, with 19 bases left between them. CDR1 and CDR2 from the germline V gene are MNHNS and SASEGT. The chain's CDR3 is CASSRDSDPEEQYF. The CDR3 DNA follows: TGTGCCAGCAGCCGGGACTCCGATCCTGAGGAGCAGTACTTC.

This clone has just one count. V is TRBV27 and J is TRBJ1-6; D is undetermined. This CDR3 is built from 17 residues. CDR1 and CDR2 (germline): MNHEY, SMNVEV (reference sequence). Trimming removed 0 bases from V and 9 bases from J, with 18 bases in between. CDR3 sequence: CASSLSRGSGRSSPLHF. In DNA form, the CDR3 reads TGTGCCAGCAGTTTATCCCGCGGGTCGGGCAGGAGTTCACCCCTCCACTTT.

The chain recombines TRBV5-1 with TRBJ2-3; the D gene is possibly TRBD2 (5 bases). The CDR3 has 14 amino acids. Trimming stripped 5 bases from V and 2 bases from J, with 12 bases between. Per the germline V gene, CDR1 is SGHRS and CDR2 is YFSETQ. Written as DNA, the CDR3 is TGCGCCAGCAGGGAGCGGAGCCCCACAGATACGCAGTATTTT. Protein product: CASRERSPTDTQYF.

CDR3 nucleotide sequence: TGCGCCAGCGGGGGGGGCGCGAAGACAGATACGCAGTATTTT. Translation: CASGGGAKTDTQYF. This chain uses TRBV5-1 with TRBJ2-3, with D possibly being TRBD2 (7 bases). Germline V gives CDR1 SGHRS, CDR2 YFSETQ. The CDR3 contains 14 residues. V was pared by 7 bases and J by 3 bases, with 15 bases between.

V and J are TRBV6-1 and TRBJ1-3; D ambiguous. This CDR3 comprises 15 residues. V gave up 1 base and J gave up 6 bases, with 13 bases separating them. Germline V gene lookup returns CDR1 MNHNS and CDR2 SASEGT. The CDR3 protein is CASSEDSTWANTIYF. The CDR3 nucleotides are TGTGCCAGCAGTGAAGATTCGACCTGGGCAAACACCATATATTTT.

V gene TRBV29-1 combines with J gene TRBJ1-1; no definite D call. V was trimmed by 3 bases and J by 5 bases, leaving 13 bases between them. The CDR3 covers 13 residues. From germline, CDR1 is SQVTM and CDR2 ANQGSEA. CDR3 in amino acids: CSVELSRETEAFF. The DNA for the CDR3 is TGCAGCGTTGAGTTAAGCCGGGAAACTGAAGCTTTCTTT.

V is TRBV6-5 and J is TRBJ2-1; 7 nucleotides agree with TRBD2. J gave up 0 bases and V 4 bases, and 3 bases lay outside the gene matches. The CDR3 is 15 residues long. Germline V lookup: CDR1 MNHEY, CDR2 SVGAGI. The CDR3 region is CASSWEGSSYNEQFF. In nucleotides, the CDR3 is TGTGCCAGCAGTTGGGAGGGAAGCTCCTACAATGAGCAGTTCTTC.

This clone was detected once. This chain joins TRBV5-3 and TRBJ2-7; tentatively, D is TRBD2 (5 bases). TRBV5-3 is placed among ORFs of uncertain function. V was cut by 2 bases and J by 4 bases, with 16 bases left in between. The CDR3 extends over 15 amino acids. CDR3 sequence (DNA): TGTGCCAGAAGCTTCGGGATTCCTTCCCAATACGAGCAGTACTTC. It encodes CARSFGIPSQYEQYF.

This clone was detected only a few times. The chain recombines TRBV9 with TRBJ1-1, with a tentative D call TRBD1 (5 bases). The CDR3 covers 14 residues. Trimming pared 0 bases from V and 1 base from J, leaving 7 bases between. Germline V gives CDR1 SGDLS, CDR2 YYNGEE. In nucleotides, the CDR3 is TGTGCCAGCAGCGTAGGGACACCGAACACTGAAGCTTTCTTT. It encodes CASSVGTPNTEAFF.

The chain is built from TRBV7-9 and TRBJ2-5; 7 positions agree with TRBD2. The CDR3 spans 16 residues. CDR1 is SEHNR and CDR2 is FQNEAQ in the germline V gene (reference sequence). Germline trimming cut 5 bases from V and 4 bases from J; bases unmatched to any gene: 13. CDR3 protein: CASSATDFGGGETQYF. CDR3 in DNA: TGTGCCAGCAGCGCTACTGACTTCGGCGGGGGAGAGACCCAGTACTTC.

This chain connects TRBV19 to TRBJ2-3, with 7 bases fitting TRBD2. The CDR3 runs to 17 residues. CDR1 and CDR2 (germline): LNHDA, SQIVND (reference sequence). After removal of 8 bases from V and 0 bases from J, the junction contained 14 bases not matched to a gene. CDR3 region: CASSDRQLAASTDTQYF. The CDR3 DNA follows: TGTGCCAGTTCGGATAGACAGCTAGCGGCAAGCACAGATACGCAGTATTTT.

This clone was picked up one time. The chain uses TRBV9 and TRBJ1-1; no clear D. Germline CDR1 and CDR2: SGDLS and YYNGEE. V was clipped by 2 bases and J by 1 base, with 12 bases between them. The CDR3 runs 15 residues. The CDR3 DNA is TGTGCCAGCAGCGTTTACGGGGAGAGGAACACTGAAGCTTTCTTT. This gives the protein CASSVYGERNTEAFF.

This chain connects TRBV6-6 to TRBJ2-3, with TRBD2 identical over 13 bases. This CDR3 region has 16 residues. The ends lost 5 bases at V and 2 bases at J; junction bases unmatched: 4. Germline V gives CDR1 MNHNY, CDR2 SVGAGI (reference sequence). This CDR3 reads CASSRTSGGLTDTQYF. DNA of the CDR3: TGTGCCAGCAGTCGGACTAGCGGGGGACTCACAGATACGCAGTATTTT.

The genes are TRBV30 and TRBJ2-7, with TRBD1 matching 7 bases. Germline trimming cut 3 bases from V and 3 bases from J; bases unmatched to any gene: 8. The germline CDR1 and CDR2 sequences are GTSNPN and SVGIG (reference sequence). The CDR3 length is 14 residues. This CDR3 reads CAWSKPGQLYEQYF. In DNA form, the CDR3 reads TGTGCCTGGAGCAAGCCGGGACAGCTCTACGAGCAGTACTTC.

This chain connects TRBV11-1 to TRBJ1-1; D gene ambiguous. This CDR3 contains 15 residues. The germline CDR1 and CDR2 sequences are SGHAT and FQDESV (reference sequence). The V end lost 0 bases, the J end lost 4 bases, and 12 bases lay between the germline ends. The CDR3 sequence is CASSLAFPDSTEAFF. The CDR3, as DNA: TGTGCCAGCAGCTTAGCATTCCCCGACTCCACTGAAGCTTTCTTT.

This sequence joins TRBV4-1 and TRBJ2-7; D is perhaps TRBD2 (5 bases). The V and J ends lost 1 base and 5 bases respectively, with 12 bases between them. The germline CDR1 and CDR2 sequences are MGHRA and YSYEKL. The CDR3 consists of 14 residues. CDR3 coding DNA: TGCGCCAGCAGCCAAGGGCCGGGAAACAACGAGCAGTACTTC. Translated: CASSQGPGNNEQYF.

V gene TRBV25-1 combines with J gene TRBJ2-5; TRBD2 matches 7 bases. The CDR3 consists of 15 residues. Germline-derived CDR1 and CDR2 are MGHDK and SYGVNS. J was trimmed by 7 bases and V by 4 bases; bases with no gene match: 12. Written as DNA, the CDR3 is TGTGCCAGCAGTGGCGGTAGCGGGCCGGTGGGGACCCAGTACTTC. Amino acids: CASSGGSGPVGTQYF.

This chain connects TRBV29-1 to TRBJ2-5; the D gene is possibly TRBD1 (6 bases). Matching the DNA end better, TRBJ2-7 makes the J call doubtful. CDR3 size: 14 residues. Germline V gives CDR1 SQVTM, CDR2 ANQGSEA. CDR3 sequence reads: CSVIPPTGTYEQYF. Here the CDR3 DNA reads TGCAGCGTTATACCACCCACAGGGACCTACGAGCAGTACTTC.